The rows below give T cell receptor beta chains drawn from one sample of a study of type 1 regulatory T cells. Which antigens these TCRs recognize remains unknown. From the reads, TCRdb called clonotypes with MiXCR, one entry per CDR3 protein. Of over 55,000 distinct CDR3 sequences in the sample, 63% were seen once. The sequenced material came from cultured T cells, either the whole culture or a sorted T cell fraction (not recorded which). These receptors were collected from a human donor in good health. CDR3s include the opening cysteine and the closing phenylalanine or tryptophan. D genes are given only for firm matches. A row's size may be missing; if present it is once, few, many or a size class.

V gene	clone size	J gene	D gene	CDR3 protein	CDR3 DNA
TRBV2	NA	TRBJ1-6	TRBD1	CASWRTGGNSPLHF	TGTGCCAGCTGGAGAACAGGGGGCAATTCACCCCTCCACTTT
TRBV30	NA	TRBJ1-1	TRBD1	CAWSRDRGGTEAFF	TGTGCCTGGAGCCGAGACAGGGGAGGGACTGAAGCTTTCTTT
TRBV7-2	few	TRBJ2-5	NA	CASSFYTQETQYF	TGTGCCAGCAGCTTTTACACGCAAGAGACCCAGTACTTC
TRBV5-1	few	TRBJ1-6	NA	CASSLDVTVNSPLHF	TGCGCCAGCAGCTTGGACGTGACAGTTAATTCACCCCTCCACTTT
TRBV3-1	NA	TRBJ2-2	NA	CASSPREQSRELFF	TGTGCCAGCAGCCCCAGAGAACAGAGCCGGGAGCTGTTTTTT
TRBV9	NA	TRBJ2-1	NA	CASNTDSFSSYNEQFF	TGTGCCAGCAACACGGATAGTTTTAGCTCCTACAATGAGCAGTTCTTC
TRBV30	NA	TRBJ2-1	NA	CAWSVLLMGNEQFF	TGTGCCTGGAGTGTACTCCTGATGGGTAATGAGCAGTTCTTC
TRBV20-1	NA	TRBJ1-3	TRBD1	CSAPRDSALGNTIYF	TGCAGTGCTCCACGGGACAGCGCACTAGGAAACACCATATATTTT
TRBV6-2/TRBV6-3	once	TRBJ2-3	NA	CASSLPPDTQYF	TGTGCCAGCAGCCTCCCTCCGGATACGCAGTATTTT
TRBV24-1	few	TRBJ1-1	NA	CATSERRNPPPEAFF	TGTGCCACCAGTGAGCGTCGGAACCCGCCCCCTGAAGCTTTCTTT
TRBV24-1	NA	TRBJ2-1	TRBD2	CATSDFRLAGGLGEQFF	TGTGCCACCAGTGATTTCCGGCTAGCGGGAGGGCTAGGTGAGCAGTTCTTC
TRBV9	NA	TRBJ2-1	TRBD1	CASSVERRDRGFHEQFF	TGTGCCAGCAGCGTCGAGCGCCGGGACAGGGGTTTTCATGAGCAGTTCTTC
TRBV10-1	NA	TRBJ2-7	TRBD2	CASSEPLAGVSAYEQYF	TGCGCCAGCAGTGAGCCACTAGCGGGAGTATCGGCCTACGAGCAGTACTTC
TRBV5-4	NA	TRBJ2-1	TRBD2	CASSWEGDEQFF	TGTGCCAGCAGCTGGGAGGGAGATGAGCAGTTCTTC
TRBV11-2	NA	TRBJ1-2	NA	CASSLAPGRSYGYTF	TGTGCCAGCAGCTTAGCACCGGGTCGGAGCTATGGCTACACCTTC
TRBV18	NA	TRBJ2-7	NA	CASSPWRASHEQYF	TGTGCCAGCTCACCATGGAGAGCATCCCACGAGCAGTACTTC
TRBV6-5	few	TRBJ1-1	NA	CATKGGLGTEAFF	TGTGCCACAAAAGGGGGTTTGGGCACTGAAGCTTTCTTT
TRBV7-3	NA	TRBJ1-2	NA	CASSPGGGSGGYTF	TGTGCCAGCAGTCCCGGTGGGGGCTCGGGGGGCTACACCTTC
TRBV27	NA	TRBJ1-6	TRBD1	CASSRFSGTGHSPLHF	TGTGCCAGCAGCCGATTTTCCGGGACAGGGCATTCACCCCTCCACTTT
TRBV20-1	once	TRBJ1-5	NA	CSGTESGNQPQHF	TGCAGTGGTACGGAGAGCGGCAATCAGCCCCAGCATTTT
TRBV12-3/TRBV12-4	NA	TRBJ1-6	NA	CASSSTGPSGSPLHF	TGTGCCAGCAGTTCCACGGGCCCATCAGGTTCACCCCTCCACTTT
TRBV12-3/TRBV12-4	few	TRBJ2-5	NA	CASSLTPRLGTQYF	TGTGCCAGCAGTTTAACCCCTAGGCTTGGGACCCAGTACTTC
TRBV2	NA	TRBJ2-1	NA	CASSTYRDGEQFF	TGTGCCAGCAGTACCTACAGGGACGGTGAGCAGTTCTTC
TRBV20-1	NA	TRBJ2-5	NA	CSARDFAGSAETQYF	TGCAGTGCTAGAGATTTTGCCGGGAGTGCAGAGACCCAGTACTTC
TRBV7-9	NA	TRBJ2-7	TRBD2	CASSPSGTSGVRYEQYF	TGTGCCAGCAGCCCGAGTGGCACTAGCGGAGTTCGCTACGAGCAGTACTTC
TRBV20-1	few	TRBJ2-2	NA	CSARESRGYHTNTGELFF	TGCAGTGCTAGAGAATCGAGAGGGTACCATACGAACACCGGGGAGCTGTTTTTT
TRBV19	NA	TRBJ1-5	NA	CASKGDGGAAQPQHF	TGTGCCAGTAAGGGCGATGGGGGCGCGGCTCAGCCCCAGCATTTT
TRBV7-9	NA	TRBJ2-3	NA	CASSQLGDTQYF	TGTGCCAGCAGCCAGTTGGGAGATACGCAGTATTTT
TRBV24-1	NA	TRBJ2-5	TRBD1	CATSREQGAGETQYF	TGTGCCACCAGCAGAGAACAGGGGGCGGGAGAGACCCAGTACTTC
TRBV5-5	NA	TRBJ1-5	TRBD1	CASSRTGERNQPQHF	TGTGCCAGCAGCCGGACAGGGGAACGCAATCAGCCCCAGCATTTT
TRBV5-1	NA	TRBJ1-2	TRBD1	CASSLAATGGNYGYTF	TGCGCCAGCAGCTTGGCCGCGACAGGGGGCAACTATGGCTACACCTTC
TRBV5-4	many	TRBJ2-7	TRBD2	CASTPSGRIGEQYF	TGTGCCAGCACCCCGAGCGGGAGGATAGGCGAGCAGTACTTC
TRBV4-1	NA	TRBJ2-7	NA	CASSQGEGGSRYEQYF	TGCGCCAGCAGCCAAGGGGAGGGGGGATCACGCTACGAGCAGTACTTC
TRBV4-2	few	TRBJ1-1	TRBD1	CASSQGQGEDYTEAFF	TGTGCCAGCAGCCAGGGACAGGGAGAGGATTACACTGAAGCTTTCTTT
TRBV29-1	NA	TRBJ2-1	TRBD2	CSAGTSGDNEQFF	TGCAGCGCCGGGACTAGCGGGGACAATGAGCAGTTCTTC
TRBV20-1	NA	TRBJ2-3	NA	CSARSPARSLDTQYF	TGCAGTGCTAGATCCCCGGCGAGGAGTCTGGATACGCAGTATTTT
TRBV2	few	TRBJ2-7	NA	CASSEHGSSYEQYF	TGTGCCAGCAGTGAACACGGGAGCTCCTACGAGCAGTACTTC
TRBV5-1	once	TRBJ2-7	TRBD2	CASSLLAGDGYEQYF	TGCGCCAGCAGCTTGCTAGCGGGAGACGGTTACGAGCAGTACTTC
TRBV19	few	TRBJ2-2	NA	CASSQGPGELFF	TGTGCCAGTAGTCAGGGTCCCGGGGAGCTGTTTTTT
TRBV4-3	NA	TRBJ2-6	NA	CASSQDWRAGANVLTF	TGCGCCAGCAGCCAAGATTGGAGGGCTGGGGCCAACGTCCTGACTTTC
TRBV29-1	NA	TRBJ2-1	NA	CSVSGEGFINEQFF	TGCAGCGTTTCAGGTGAAGGGTTCATCAATGAGCAGTTCTTC
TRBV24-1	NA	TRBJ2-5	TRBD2	CATGSAGVETQYF	TGTGCCACCGGATCTGCGGGGGTGGAGACCCAGTACTTC
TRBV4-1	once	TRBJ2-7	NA	CAHRRDSSYEQYF	TGCGCCCACCGGAGGGATAGCTCCTACGAGCAGTACTTC
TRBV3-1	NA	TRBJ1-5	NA	CASSQDRIQPQHF	TGTGCCAGCAGCCAAGATCGCATTCAGCCCCAGCATTTT
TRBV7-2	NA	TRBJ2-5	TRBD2	CASRSYPSGMVETQYF	TGTGCCAGCAGATCTTACCCTAGCGGGATGGTGGAGACCCAGTACTTC
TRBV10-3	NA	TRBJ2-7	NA	CAISERGARGYYEQYF	TGTGCCATCAGTGAAAGAGGGGCCAGGGGATACTACGAGCAGTACTTC
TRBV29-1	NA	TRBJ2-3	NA	CSVGKSGGTDTQYF	TGCAGCGTTGGAAAGAGCGGAGGCACAGATACGCAGTATTTT
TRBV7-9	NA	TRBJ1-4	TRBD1	CASSQGQGGEKLFF	TGTGCCAGCAGCCAAGGACAGGGCGGTGAAAAACTGTTTTTT
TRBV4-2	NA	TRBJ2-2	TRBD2	CASSQDGTSGRAGELFF	TGTGCCAGCAGCCAAGATGGGACTAGCGGGAGGGCCGGGGAGCTGTTTTTT